This TCR beta chain was found in a study of T-cell reconstitution after alpha-beta-depleted transplantation in children. CDR1 is LGHNA, CDR2 YNFKEQ, per germline. CDR3 length: 19 residues. Trimming took 0 bases from V and 0 from J; bases not matched to a gene: 8. This clonotype occurred many times. During its preparation, the TCRbeta library received unique molecular identifiers. MiXCR was run by TCRdb on the PCR reads, yielding one entry per CDR3 protein. The sample has about 600,000 distinct CDR3 sequences; roughly 13% are singletons. This specimen consisted of PBMCs, mostly from graft donor cells, obtained 360 days after TCRalphabeta/CD19-depleted stem cell transplant. The sequence came from a male patient younger than 18 who had a stem cell transplant for acute myeloid leukemia, so the T cells may come from the graft donor. The genes are TRBV4-2 and TRBJ2-2, with 9 bases identical to TRBD2. CDR3 coding DNA: TGTGCCAGCAGCCAAGATTTGGTAGCGGGAGCCGCGAACACCGGGGAGCTGTTTTTT. Protein sequence: CASSQDLVAGAANTGELFF.